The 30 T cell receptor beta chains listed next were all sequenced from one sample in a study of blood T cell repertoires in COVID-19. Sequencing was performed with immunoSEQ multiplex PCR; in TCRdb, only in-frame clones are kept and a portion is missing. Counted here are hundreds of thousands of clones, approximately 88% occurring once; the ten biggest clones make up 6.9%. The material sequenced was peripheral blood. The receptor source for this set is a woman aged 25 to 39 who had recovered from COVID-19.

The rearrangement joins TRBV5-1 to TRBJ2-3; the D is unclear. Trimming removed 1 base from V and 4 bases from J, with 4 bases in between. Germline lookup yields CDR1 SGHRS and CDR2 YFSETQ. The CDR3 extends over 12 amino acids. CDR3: CASSLRADTQYF. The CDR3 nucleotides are TGCGCCAGCAGCTTGCGGGCAGATACGCAGTATTTT.

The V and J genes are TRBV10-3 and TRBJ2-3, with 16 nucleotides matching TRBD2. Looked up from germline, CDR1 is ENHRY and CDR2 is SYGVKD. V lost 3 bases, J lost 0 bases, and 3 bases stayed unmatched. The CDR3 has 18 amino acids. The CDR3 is CAISEGTSGGASTDTQYF. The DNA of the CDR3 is TGTGCCATCAGTGAAGGGACTAGCGGGGGGGCAAGCACAGATACGCAGTATTTT.

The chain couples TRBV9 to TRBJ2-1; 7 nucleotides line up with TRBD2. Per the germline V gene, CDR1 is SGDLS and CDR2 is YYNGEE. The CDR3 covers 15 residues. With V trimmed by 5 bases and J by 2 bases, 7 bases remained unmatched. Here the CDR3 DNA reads TGTGCCAGCAGTCGCACGGGGGGAGCCTACAATGAGCAGTTCTTC. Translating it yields CASSRTGGAYNEQFF.

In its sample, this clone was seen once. In nucleotides, the CDR3 is TGTGCCATTGGGCGGAACAGGGGGAACCGGGAGACCCAGTACTTC. Its translation: CAIGRNRGNRETQYF. The rearrangement joins TRBV2 to TRBJ2-5; TRBD1 matches 8 bases. J was trimmed by 5 bases and V by 10 bases; bases with no gene match: 15. The germline V gene encodes CDR1 SNHLY and CDR2 FYNNEI. There are 15 residues in the CDR3.

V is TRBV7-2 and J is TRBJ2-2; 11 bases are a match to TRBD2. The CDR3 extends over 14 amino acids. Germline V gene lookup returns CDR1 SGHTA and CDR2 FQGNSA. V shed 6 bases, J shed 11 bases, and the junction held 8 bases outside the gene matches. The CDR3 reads CASSPWLAGGELFF. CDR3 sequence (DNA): TGTGCCAGCAGTCCCTGGCTAGCGGGAGGCGAGCTGTTTTTT.

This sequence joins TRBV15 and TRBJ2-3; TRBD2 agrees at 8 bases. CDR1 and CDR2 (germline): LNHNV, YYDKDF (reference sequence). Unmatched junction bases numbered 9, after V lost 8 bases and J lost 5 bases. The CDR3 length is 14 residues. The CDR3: CATRSTSGEDTQYF. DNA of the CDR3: TGTGCCACCCGATCAACTAGCGGAGAAGATACGCAGTATTTT.

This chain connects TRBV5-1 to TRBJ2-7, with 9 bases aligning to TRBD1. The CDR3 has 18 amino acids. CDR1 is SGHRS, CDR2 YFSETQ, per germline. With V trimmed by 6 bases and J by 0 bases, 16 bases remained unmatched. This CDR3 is CASNPGTGRLMGSYEQYF. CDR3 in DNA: TGCGCCAGCAACCCTGGGACAGGGAGACTTATGGGCTCCTACGAGCAGTACTTC. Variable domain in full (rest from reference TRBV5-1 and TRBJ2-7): KAGVTQTPRYLIKTRGQQVTLSCSPISGHRSVSWYQQTPGQGLQFLFEYFSETQRNKGNFPGRFSGRQFSNSRSEMNVSTLELGDSALYLCASNPGTGRLMGSYEQYFGPGTRLTVT.

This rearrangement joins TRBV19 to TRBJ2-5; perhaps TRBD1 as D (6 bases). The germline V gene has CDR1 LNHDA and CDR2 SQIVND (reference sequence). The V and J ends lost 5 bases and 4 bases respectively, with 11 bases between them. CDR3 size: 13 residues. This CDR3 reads CASSPTGLETQYF. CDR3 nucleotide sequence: TGTGCCAGTAGTCCCACAGGGCTAGAGACCCAGTACTTC.

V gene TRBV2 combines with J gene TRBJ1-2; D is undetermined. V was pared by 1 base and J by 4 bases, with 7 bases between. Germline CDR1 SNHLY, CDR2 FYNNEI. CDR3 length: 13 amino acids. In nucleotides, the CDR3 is TGTGCCAGCAGTGAAGAAGCGAGCTATGGCTACACCTTC. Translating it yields CASSEEASYGYTF. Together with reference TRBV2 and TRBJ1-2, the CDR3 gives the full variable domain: EPEVTQTPSHQVTQMGQEVILRCVPISNHLYFYWYRQILGQKVEFLVSFYNNEISEKSEIFDDQFSVERPDGSNFTLKIRSTKLEDSAMYFCASSEEASYGYTFGSGTRLTVV.

The CDR3 is CASSRSSRVGNADTQYF. The CDR3 DNA reads TGTGCCAGTAGTAGGAGTTCCAGGGTGGGGAACGCAGATACGCAGTATTTT. The chain is built from TRBV19 and TRBJ2-3; TRBD1 might be the D (5 bases). The CDR3 runs to 17 residues. The V gene's germline CDR1 is LNHDA and CDR2 SQIVND (reference sequence). Deletions cut 4 bases from V and 4 bases from J, with 21 bases between.

CDR3 residues: CASSAGGGTPETQYF. CDR3 DNA sequence: TGCGCCAGCAGTGCAGGCGGAGGAACACCCGAGACCCAGTACTTC. The chain employs TRBV5-1 and TRBJ2-5, with D possibly being TRBD2 (5 bases). The CDR3 runs 15 residues. Per germline, CDR1 SGHRS and CDR2 YFSETQ. V was pared by 5 bases and J by 5 bases, with 19 bases between. Filled out from reference TRBV5-1 and TRBJ2-5, the complete variable domain reads KAGVTQTPRYLIKTRGQQVTLSCSPISGHRSVSWYQQTPGQGLQFLFEYFSETQRNKGNFPGRFSGRQFSNSRSEMNVSTLELGDSALYLCASSAGGGTPETQYFGPGTRLLVL.

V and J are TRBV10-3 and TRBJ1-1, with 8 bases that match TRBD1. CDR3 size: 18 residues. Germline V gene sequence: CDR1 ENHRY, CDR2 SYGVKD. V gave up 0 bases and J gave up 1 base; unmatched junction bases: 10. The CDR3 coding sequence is TGTGCCATCAGTGAGTCGAGGGCAGGGGGCGGTGAGAACACTGAAGCTTTCTTT. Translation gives CAISESRAGGGENTEAFF.

The CDR3 sequence: CATSDRGAVGGNEQFF. The CDR3 nucleotides read TGTGCCACCAGTGACCGCGGAGCGGTAGGGGGCAATGAGCAGTTCTTC. This sequence joins TRBV24-1 and TRBJ2-1, with a possible D match to TRBD1 (6 bases). The CDR3 has 16 amino acids. The germline V and J ends were trimmed by 4 bases and 6 bases, with 18 bases remaining between them. Germline CDR1 is KGHDR and CDR2 is SFDVKD.

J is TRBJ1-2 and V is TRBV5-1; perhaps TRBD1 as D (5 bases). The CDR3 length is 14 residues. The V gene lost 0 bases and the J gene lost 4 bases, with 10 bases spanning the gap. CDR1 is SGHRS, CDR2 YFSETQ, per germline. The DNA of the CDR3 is TGCGCCAGCAGCTTGGGACAGTCTTTCTATGGCTACACCTTC. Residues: CASSLGQSFYGYTF.

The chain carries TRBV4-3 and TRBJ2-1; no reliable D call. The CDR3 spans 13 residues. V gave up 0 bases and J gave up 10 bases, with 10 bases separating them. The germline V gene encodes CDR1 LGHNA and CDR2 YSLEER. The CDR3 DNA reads TGCGCCAGCAGCCAAGATCGGTCGCGGGAGCAGTTCTTC. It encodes CASSQDRSREQFF.

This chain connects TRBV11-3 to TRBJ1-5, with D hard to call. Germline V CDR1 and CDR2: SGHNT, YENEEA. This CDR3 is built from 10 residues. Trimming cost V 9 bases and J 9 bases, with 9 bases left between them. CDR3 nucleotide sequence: TGTGCCAGTTGCGAGGGGCCCCAGCATTTT. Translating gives CASCEGPQHF.

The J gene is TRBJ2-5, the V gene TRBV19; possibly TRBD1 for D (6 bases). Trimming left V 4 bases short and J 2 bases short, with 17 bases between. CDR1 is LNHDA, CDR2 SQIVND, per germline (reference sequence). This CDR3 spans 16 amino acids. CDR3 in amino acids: CASSTLRGRGQETQYF. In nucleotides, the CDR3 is TGTGCCAGTAGTACCCTCCGGGGTAGGGGGCAAGAGACCCAGTACTTC.

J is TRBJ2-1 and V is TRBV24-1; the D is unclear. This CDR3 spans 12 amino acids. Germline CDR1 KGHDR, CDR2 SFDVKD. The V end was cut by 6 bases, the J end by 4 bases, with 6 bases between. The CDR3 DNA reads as TGTGCCACCAGTCCCAGTTACAATGAGCAGTTCTTC. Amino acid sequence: CATSPSYNEQFF.

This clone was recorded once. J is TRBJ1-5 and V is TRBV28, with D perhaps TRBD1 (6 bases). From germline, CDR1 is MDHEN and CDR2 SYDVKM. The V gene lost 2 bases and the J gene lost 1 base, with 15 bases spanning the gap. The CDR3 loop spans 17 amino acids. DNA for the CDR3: TGTGCCAGCAGTTTAAGGCAGGGGTCTGGAAGCAATCAGCCCCAGCATTTT. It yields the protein CASSLRQGSGSNQPQHF. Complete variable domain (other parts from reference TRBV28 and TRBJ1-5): DVKVTQSSRYLVKRTGEKVFLECVQDMDHENMFWYRQDPGLGLRLIYFSYDVKMKEKGDIPEGYSVSREKKERFSLILESASTNQTSMYLCASSLRQGSGSNQPQHFGDGTRLSIL.

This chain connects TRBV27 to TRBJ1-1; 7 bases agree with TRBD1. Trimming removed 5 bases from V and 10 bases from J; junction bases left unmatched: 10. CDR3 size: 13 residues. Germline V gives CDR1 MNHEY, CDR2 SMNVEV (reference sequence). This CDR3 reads CASSDLQGVGAFF. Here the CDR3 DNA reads TGTGCCAGCAGTGACCTCCAGGGGGTAGGAGCTTTCTTT.

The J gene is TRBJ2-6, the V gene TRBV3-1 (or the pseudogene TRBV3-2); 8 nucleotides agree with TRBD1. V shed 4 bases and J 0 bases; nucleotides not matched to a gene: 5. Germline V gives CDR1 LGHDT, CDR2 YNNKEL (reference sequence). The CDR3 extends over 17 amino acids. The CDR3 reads CASSRQGPYSGANVLTF. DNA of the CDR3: TGTGCCAGCAGCCGACAGGGGCCCTACTCTGGGGCCAACGTCCTGACTTTC.

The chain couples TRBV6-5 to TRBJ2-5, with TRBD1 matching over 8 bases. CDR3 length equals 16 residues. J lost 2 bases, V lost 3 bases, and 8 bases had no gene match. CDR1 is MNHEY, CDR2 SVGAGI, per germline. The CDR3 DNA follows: TGTGCCAGCAGTTATTCGCCCGGGACAGGTCAAGAGACCCAGTACTTC. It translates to CASSYSPGTGQETQYF.

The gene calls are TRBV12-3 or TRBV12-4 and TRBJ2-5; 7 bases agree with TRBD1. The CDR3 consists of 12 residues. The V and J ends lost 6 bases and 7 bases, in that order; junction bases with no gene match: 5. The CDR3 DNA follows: TGTGCCAGCAGGGGACAGTTCGGGACCCAGTACTTC. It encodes CASRGQFGTQYF.

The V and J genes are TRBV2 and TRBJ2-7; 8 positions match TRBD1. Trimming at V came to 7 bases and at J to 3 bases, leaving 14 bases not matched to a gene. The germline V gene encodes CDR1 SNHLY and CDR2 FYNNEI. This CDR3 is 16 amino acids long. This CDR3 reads CASKAPRQGSFYEQYF. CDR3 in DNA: TGTGCCAGCAAAGCCCCCCGACAGGGGTCCTTCTACGAGCAGTACTTC.

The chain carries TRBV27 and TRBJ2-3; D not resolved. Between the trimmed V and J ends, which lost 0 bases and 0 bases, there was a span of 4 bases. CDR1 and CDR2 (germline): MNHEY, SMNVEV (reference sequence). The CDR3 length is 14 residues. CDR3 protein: CASSLSGSTDTQYF. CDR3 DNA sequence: TGTGCCAGCAGTTTATCCGGGAGCACAGATACGCAGTATTTT.

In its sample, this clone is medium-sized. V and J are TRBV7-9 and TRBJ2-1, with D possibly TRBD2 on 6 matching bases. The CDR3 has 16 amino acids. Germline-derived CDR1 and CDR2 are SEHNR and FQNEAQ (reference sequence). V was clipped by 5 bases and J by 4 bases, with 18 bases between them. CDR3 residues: CASSIKGLEYYNEQFF. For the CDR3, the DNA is TGTGCCAGCAGCATAAAGGGACTGGAATATTACAATGAGCAGTTCTTC.

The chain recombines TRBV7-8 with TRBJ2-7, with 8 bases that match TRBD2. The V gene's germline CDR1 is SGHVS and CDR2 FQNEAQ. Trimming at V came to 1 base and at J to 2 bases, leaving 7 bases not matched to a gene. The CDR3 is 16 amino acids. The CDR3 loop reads CASSLGAGGGTYEQYF. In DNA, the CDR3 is TGTGCCAGCAGCTTAGGGGCCGGGGGGGGAACCTACGAGCAGTACTTC.

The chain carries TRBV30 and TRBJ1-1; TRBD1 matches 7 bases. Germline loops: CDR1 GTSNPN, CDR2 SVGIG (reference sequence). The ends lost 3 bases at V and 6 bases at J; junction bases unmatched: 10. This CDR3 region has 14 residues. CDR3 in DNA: TGTGCCTGGAGCACGACAGGGTCCAGGGCTGAAGCTTTCTTT. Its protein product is CAWSTTGSRAEAFF.

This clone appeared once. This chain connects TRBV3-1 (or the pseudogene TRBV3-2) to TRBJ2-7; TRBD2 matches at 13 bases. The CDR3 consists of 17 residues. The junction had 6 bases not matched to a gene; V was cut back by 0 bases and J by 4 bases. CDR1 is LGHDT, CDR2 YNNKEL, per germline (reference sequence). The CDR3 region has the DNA TGTGCCAGCAGCCAAGAGTGGACTAGCGGGGGCGGGTACGAGCAGTACTTC. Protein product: CASSQEWTSGGGYEQYF.

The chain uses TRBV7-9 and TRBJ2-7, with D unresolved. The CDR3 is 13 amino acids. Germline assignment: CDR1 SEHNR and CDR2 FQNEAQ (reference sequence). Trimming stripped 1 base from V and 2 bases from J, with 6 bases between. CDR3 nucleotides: TGTGCCAGCAGCTTAGACATTACCTACGAGCAGTACTTC. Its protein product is CASSLDITYEQYF.